The clone carrying this T cell receptor (beta chain) showed up just a few times. The data derive from a study of T cells in Graves' hyperthyroidism and ophthalmopathy. It was uncontrolled infection, other autoimmune disease, pregnancy or lactation that excluded patients. Diagnosing involved the use of clinical symptoms, serum thyroxine and TRAb, thyroid ultrasound and orbital computed tomography. Amplified TCR beta CDR3 regions derived from RNA transcripts. The study used the HTBI primer set for a first-round RT-PCR of the TCR CDR3. One entry per CDR3 protein, called by TCRdb with MiXCR from the multiplex PCR reads. The sample lists 600,000 or so distinct CDR3 sequences; 15% to 20% were seen once. V shed 3 bases and J shed 11 bases, with 10 bases lying between them. This CDR3 comprises 12 residues.

This sequence originates from a woman in her twenties or thirties with Graves' hyperthyroidism. The chain combines TRBV12-3 or TRBV12-4 with TRBJ1-4, with D tentatively TRBD1 (6 bases). The sequencing sample was made of blood. The CDR3 DNA follows: TGTGCCAGCAGTTTGAACAGGGCCAAACTGTTTTTT. It specifies CASSLNRAKLFF.